The source of this T cell receptor (beta chain) is a study of blood T cell repertoires in COVID-19. Participants were aged about 18 to 100 years from roughly 25 US areas. Before being deemed recovered, Cohort 3 donors had two negative PCRs, clearance, or symptom resolution. The CDR3 is 15 amino acids. Germline CDR1 is SGHTA and CDR2 is FQGNSA. Between the trimmed V and J ends, which lost 2 bases and 3 bases, there was a span of 10 bases. Using immunoSEQ multiplex PCR, the repertoire was profiled, and TCRdb retains in-frame clones only, with some absent. Among 160,000 or so clones listed, roughly 84% were seen once. There are a few counts of this clone.

The V call is TRBV7-2, the J call TRBJ1-4; D is unresolved. The sequencing input was PBMCs or T cells enriched from blood (not recorded which). The receptor was derived from a man aged 55-75 years who had recovered from COVID-19. The CDR3 region is CASSLSRRPNEKLFF. The CDR3, as DNA: TGTGCCAGCAGCTTATCGCGGAGGCCTAATGAAAAACTGTTTTTT.